A selection of T cell receptor beta chains follows, all from one sample in a study of shared clonotypes between healthy human individuals. Sequenced by immunoSEQ multiplex PCR; TCRdb stores in-frame clones only, minus some. The top ten hold roughly 16% of the sample, which has about 92,000 clones, around half seen once. Source material: PBMCs. The receptor source for this set is a woman aged 40-49 years in good health. Some clones in this sample may be carry-over from other donors' samples. Both conserved end residues are part of each CDR3. The order of the fields is J gene, D gene, clone size, V gene, CDR3 DNA, CDR3 protein. D genes are given only for firm matches. A row's size may be missing; if present it is once, few, many or a size class.

>TRBJ2-1|NA|NA|TRBV6-4
TGTGCCAGCTCCCACGGGAGTACCTATTCCTACAATGAGCAGTTCTTC
CASSHGSTYSYNEQFF
>TRBJ1-1|NA|many|TRBV29-1
TGCAGCGTCTGCTGGGACCTGAACACTGAAGCTTTCTTT
CSVCWDLNTEAFF
>TRBJ2-7|TRBD1|many|TRBV9
TGTGCCAGCAGCGAGGGACAGGGGTGGTCCTACGAGCAGTACTTC
CASSEGQGWSYEQYF
>TRBJ2-4|TRBD1|few|TRBV7-2
TGTGCCAGCAGCCACCCCCCGGGACAGGGGAACATTCAGTACTTC
CASSHPPGQGNIQYF
>TRBJ1-1|NA|few|TRBV7-3
TGTGCCAGCAGCTCCCAACAGAACACTGAAGCTTTCTTT
CASSSQQNTEAFF
>TRBJ1-5|NA|few|TRBV30
TGTGCCCAAGGGAGCGGCAATCAGCCCCAGCATTTT
CAQGSGNQPQHF
>TRBJ1-4|NA|many|TRBV7-8
TGTGCCAGCAGCTTTACGACGGGGGGTGACGAAAAACTGTTTTTT
CASSFTTGGDEKLFF
>TRBJ2-7|NA|NA|TRBV7-8
TGTGCCAGCAGCTTCGGAACAGGTGGCGAGCAGTACTTC
CASSFGTGGEQYF
>TRBJ1-5|NA|NA|TRBV19
TGTGCTAGTCGATCAGGGTATGACCAGCCCCAGCATTTT
CASRSGYDQPQHF
>TRBJ1-4|NA|many|TRBV29-1
TGCAGCGTTTGCCTGACTTCGGACTGGTCTAAACTGTTTTTT
CSVCLTSDWSKLFF
>TRBJ2-7|NA|NA|TRBV9
TGTGCCAGCAGCGTAGATCCCAACCACTCCTACGAGCAGTACTTC
CASSVDPNHSYEQYF
>TRBJ2-1|TRBD2|NA|TRBV5-1
TGCGCCAGCAGCTTGGTGGGACTAGCGGATGAGCAGTTCTTC
CASSLVGLADEQFF
>TRBJ2-7|NA|NA|TRBV7-7
TGTGCCAGCAGCGCGAGTGGGCTAGGGGACCCTCAGTACTTC
CASSASGLGDPQYF
>TRBJ2-3|NA|few|TRBV7-2
TGTGCCAGCAGCTTAAGGGGGTCCACAGATACGCAGTATTTT
CASSLRGSTDTQYF
>TRBJ2-7|NA|few|TRBV28
TGTGCCAGCAGTTTAAACCCACGTGGTGGGAGCACCTACGAGCAGTACTTC
CASSLNPRGGSTYEQYF
>TRBJ2-7|NA|few|TRBV30
TGTGCCTGGGTCCCTTTCGACAGCCCGAATACCTACGAGCAGTACTTC
CAWVPFDSPNTYEQYF
>TRBJ2-7|NA|NA|TRBV30
TGTGCCTGGAGTGTAGGTAGTGGGGACGCCTACTACGAGCAGTACTTC
CAWSVGSGDAYYEQYF
>TRBJ2-5|NA|many|TRBV5-1
TGCGCCAGCAGTCCTCGGGGGAGAGAGACCCAGTACTTC
CASSPRGRETQYF
>TRBJ2-7|TRBD2|NA|TRBV27
TGTGCCAGCAGTTTACTAGCGGGAGGGGGCGAGCAGTACTTC
CASSLLAGGGEQYF
>TRBJ2-1|TRBD1|NA|TRBV4-3
TGCGCCAGCAGCCAAGACTGGACAGGCGAAACGCTGGATGAGCAGTTCTTC
CASSQDWTGETLDEQFF
>TRBJ1-5|TRBD1|many|TRBV25-1
TGTGCCAGCAGTGGGGACAGAAGCGGGGCGGGGAATCAGCCCCAGCATTTT
CASSGDRSGAGNQPQHF
>TRBJ2-1|TRBD2|NA|TRBV25-1
TGTGCCAGCAGTCGACTAGCGGCTCAAGAGCAGTTCTTC
CASSRLAAQEQFF
>TRBJ2-7|TRBD1|many|TRBV29-1
TGCAGCGTTGAGGAGGGGGCCCCGGGACAGGGGGCGTACGAGCAGTACTTC
CSVEEGAPGQGAYEQYF
>TRBJ2-7|TRBD2|many|TRBV29-1
TGCAGCGTTGGGACGGGAGGGGAGCAGTACTTC
CSVGTGGEQYF
>TRBJ1-3|NA|NA|TRBV19
TGTGCCAGTAGTATCAACATCGGCTCTGGAAACACCATATATTTT
CASSINIGSGNTIYF